The clone carrying this T cell receptor (beta chain) came up a few times. Its antigen remains unknown. This sample is drawn from a study of cytomegalovirus exposure and HLA in healthy donors. Findings and caveats of the study: Earlier analysis looked at TCR beta V segments, and most were productive about 87% or about 30% of the time. Per published accounts, TCR beta sequences correctly predicted the HLA-A and HLA-B alleles of most subjects. It was reported that the classifier diagnosed cytomegalovirus status with high specificity and sensitivity in both the original and validation cohorts.

Researchers ran the PCR with 60 Vbeta and 13 Jbeta primers. Profiling relied on immunoSEQ multiplex PCR, and the TCRdb table lists in-frame clones only, not all of them. The profile shows approximately 220,000 clones, 80% to 90% of them singletons. The CDR3 has 16 amino acids. After removal of 6 bases from V and 4 bases from J, the junction contained 8 bases not matched to a gene. Germline V gene sequence: CDR1 MNHEY, CDR2 SMNVEV (reference sequence). Healthy bone marrow donors made up the donor group. This rearrangement joins TRBV27 to TRBJ2-2, with 10 bases matching TRBD2. Sequencing was carried out using PBMCs. The source of this sequence is a man younger than 45 in good health and CMV-seronegative. The CDR3 nucleotides read TGTGCCAGCAGAATCCGGAGCGGGGGGGCCACCGGGGAGCTGTTTTTT. This sequence encodes CASRIRSGGATGELFF.